Here is one T cell receptor (beta chain) with its context. Generated by immunoSEQ multiplex PCR, the TCRdb table keeps only in-frame clones and is missing some. This repertoire shows roughly 330,000 clones, roughly nine tenths found once; its top ten account for approximately 1%. V lost 6 bases and J lost 7, with 18 bases in between. CDR3 length: 13 residues. Per germline, CDR1 SQVTM and CDR2 ANQGSEA. This record belongs to a study of cytomegalovirus exposure and HLA in healthy donors. Sequencing used PBMCs. This TCR derives from a woman aged 25 to 39 in good health and CMV-seropositive. This sequence joins TRBV29-1 and TRBJ1-1; possible D gene TRBD1, 6 bases. CDR3 amino acids: CSVGNLLGGEAFF. The CDR3 DNA follows: TGCAGCGTGGGTAATCTACTAGGGGGTGAAGCTTTCTTT.